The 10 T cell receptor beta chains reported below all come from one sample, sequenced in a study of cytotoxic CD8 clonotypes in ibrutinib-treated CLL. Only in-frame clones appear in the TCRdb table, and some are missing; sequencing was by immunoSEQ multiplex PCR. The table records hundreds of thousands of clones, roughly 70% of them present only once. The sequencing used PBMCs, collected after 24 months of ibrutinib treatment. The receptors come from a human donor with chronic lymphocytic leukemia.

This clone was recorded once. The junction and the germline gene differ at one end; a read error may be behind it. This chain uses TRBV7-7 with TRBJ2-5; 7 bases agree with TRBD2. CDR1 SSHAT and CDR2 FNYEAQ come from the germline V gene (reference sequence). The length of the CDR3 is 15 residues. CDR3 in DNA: TGTGCTAGCAGCTTAGCGCCGAAAGGGAGGGGGACCCAGTACTTC. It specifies CASSLAPKGRGTQYF.

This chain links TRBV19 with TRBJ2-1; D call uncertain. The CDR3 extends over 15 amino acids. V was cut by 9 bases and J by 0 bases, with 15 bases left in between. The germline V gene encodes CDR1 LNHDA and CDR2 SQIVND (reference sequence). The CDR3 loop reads CASQMMESSYNEQFF. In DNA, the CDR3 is TGTGCCAGCCAAATGATGGAGTCCTCCTACAATGAGCAGTTCTTC.

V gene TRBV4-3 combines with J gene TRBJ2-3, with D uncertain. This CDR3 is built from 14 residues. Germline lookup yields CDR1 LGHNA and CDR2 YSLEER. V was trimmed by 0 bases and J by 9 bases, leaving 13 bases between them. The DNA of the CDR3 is TGCGCCAGCAGCCAAGATAGTAGCCGAGCAACGCAGTATTTT. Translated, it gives CASSQDSSRATQYF.

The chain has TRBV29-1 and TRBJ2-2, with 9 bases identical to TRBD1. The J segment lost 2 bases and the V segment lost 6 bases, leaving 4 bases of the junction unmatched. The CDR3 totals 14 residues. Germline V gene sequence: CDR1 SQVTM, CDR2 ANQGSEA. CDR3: CSVRDRANTGELFF. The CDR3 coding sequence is TGCAGCGTAAGGGACAGGGCTAACACCGGGGAGCTGTTTTTT.

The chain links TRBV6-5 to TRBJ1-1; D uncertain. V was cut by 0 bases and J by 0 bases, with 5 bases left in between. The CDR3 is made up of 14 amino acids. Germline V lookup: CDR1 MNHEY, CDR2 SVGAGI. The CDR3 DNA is TGTGCCAGCAGTTACTCGATACTGAACACTGAAGCTTTCTTT. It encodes CASSYSILNTEAFF.

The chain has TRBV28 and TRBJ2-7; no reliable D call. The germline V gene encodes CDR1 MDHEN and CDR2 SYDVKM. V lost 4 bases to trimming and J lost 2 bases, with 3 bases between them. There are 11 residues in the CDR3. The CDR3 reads CASSWAYEQYF. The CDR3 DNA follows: TGTGCCAGCAGTTGGGCCTACGAGCAGTACTTC.

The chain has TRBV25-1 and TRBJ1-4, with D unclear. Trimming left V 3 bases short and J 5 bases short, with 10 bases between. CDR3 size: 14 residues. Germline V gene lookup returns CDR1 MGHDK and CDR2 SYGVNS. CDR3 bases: TGTGCCAGCAGTGATCGAGAAGCAAATGAAAAACTGTTTTTT. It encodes CASSDREANEKLFF.

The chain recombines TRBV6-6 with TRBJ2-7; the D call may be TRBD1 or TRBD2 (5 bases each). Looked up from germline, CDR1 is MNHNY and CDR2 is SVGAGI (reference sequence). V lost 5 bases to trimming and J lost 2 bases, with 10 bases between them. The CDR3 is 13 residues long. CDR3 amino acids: CASSPGTPYEQYF. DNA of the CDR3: TGTGCCAGCAGTCCCGGGACCCCCTACGAGCAGTACTTC.

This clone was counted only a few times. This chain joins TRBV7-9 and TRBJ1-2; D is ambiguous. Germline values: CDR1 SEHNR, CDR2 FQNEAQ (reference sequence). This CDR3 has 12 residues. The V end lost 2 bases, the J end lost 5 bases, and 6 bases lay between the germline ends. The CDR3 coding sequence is TGTGCCAGCAGCTTAACCGATTATGGCTACACCTTC. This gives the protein CASSLTDYGYTF. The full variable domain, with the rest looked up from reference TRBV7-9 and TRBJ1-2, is DTGVSQNPRHKITKRGQNVTFRCDPISEHNRLYWYRQTLGQGPEFLTYFQNEAQLEKSRLLSDRFSAERPKGSFSTLEIQRTEQGDSAMYLCASSLTDYGYTFGSGTRLTVV.

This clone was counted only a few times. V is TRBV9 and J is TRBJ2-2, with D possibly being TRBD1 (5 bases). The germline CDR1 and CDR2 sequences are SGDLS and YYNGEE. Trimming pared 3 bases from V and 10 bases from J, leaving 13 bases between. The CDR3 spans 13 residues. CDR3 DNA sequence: TGTGCCAGCAGCGCCCGACAGAATGCGGAGCTGTTTTTT. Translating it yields CASSARQNAELFF.